This TCR beta chain was sequenced for a study of beta chain features in type 1 diabetes. Broader study findings: Researchers cautioned that cDNA sequencing could over-represent cells with high TCR expression. Insertions at VDJ junctions were less frequent in type 1 diabetes patients. These patients also deleted more nucleotides at the same junctions.

Researchers reported sorting CD4+ naive, central memory, regulatory and stem cell-like memory cells via CD45RO/CCR7/CD25/CD127/CD95/CD27. The whole isolated RNA underwent reverse transcription, so sequencing captured expressed TCRB transcripts. Repertoires were generated with immunoSEQ multiplex PCR, while TCRdb's copy carries only in-frame clones and drops some. The sample contains about half a million clones, approximately 10% of which appear only once. Concerning this clone: The antigen is unknown.

Sequences were obtained from naive CD4+ T cells from blood. The clonotype comes from a woman younger than 35 in good health.

CDR3 region: CAISEVGGYGYTF. The CDR3 DNA reads as TGTGCCATCAGTGAGGTGGGAGGGTATGGCTACACCTTC. The chain combines TRBV10-3 with TRBJ1-2; D ambiguous. Germline values: CDR1 ENHRY, CDR2 SYGVKD. V was cut by 2 bases and J by 5 bases, with 9 bases left in between. The CDR3 has 13 amino acids.